This T cell receptor beta chain came from a study of OX40 agonist ivuxolimab in advanced cancers. Across the study: The eligibility criteria allowed prior anti-PD-1, anti-PD-L1 or anti-CTLA-4 therapy, and about 40% had some.

This CDR3 has 13 amino acids. In germline, CDR1 is MNHEY, CDR2 SMNVEV (reference sequence). V shed 8 bases and J shed 7 bases, with 17 bases lying between them. TCRdb keeps only in-frame clones here, not all; method: immunoSEQ multiplex PCR. The sample records roughly 60,000 clones, around 87% being singletons. The material was CD4+ or CD8+ T cells sorted from blood, obtained in a trial of the OX40 agonist ivuxolimab. The V call is TRBV27, the J call TRBJ2-5; D not resolved. The clonotype comes from an adult with an advanced solid tumor such as melanoma, head and neck, liver or kidney cancer. The DNA of the CDR3 is TGTGCCAGCGGTGAAGGCCCCAAGAGGACCCAGTACTTC. Its translation: CASGEGPKRTQYF.